Below, 19 T cell receptor beta chains from the same sample are listed, as sequenced in a study of shared clonotypes between healthy human individuals (dated by TCRdb to the early 2020s). For the CD8 naive samples, CD45RO-negative cells were positively selected for CCR7, yielding a CD45RA+CCR7+ population from which TemRA cells were excluded. Libraries were made using the immunoSEQ multiplex PCR assay. TCRdb re-hosts the immuneACCESS table, in-frame sequences only. Its copies lack some clones; in the studies checked, an unresolved V gene accounts for under half of them, and the cause for the rest is not known. The sample has hundreds of thousands of clones on record, approximately 96% of them singletons. The top ten clonotypes cover more than 0.085% of the sample. The sample comprised naive CD8+ T cells sorted from blood. The cell subset or site label, read with the paper, signifies: CD45RA+CCR7+. The receptors here all came from a woman younger than 45 in good health.

The V call is TRBV7-6, the J call TRBJ2-2; D ambiguous. The CDR3 spans 17 residues. The V and J ends lost 1 base and 1 base respectively, with 13 bases between them. Germline V gene sequence: CDR1 SGHVS, CDR2 FNYEAQ. This chain's CDR3 is CASSLDGRSGNTGELFF. The CDR3 DNA follows: TGTGCCAGCAGCTTAGATGGGCGATCGGGGAACACCGGGGAGCTGTTTTTT.

J is TRBJ2-7 and V is TRBV6-5; the match to TRBD1 covers 8 bases. Germline CDR1 is MNHEY and CDR2 is SVGAGI. With V trimmed by 6 bases and J by 2 bases, 9 bases remained unmatched. CDR3 length equals 15 residues. The CDR3 loop is CASSPGQGYTYEQYF. CDR3 coding DNA: TGTGCCAGCAGCCCCGGACAGGGCTATACCTACGAGCAGTACTTC.

The rearrangement links TRBV11-2 to TRBJ2-7; 9 nucleotides align to TRBD1. CDR3 size: 15 residues. Germline values: CDR1 SGHAT, CDR2 FQNNGV. Losses at the gene ends were 4 bases for V and 1 base for J; bases not matched to a gene: 5. Here the CDR3 reads CASSSTGGLSYEQYF. The DNA of the CDR3 is TGTGCCAGCAGCTCGACAGGGGGACTATCCTACGAGCAGTACTTC.

This chain connects TRBV13 to TRBJ2-7; the match to TRBD1 covers 9 bases. Germline assignment: CDR1 PRHDT and CDR2 FYEKMQ (reference sequence). Trimming at V came to 1 base and at J to 7 bases, leaving 8 bases not matched to a gene. The CDR3 runs to 15 residues. CDR3 amino acids: CASSLAGTGFIEQYF. In nucleotides, the CDR3 is TGTGCCAGCAGCTTAGCTGGGACAGGGTTCATAGAGCAGTACTTC.

The chain combines TRBV6-5 with TRBJ2-5; no clear D gene. Germline-derived CDR1 and CDR2 are MNHEY and SVGAGI. The CDR3 loop spans 12 amino acids. V was cut by 2 bases and J by 4 bases, with 5 bases left in between. The CDR3: CASSYPGETQYF. DNA of the CDR3: TGTGCCAGCAGTTACCCGGGAGAGACCCAGTACTTC.

The V and J genes are TRBV6-6 and TRBJ2-5, with D perhaps matching TRBD1 (6 bases). V was shortened by 8 bases and J by 5 bases, with 15 bases between the two germline ends. CDR3 length equals 13 residues. Germline CDR1 reads MNHNY; CDR2 reads SVGAGI (reference sequence). The CDR3 nucleotides read TGTGCCAGCGCTCGGTGGGGGCTGGAGACCCAGTACTTC. It yields the protein CASARWGLETQYF.

Only one count was recorded for this clone. The chain recombines TRBV28 with TRBJ2-7; no clear D gene. Trimming removed 9 bases from V and 5 bases from J, with 20 bases in between. Germline assignment: CDR1 MDHEN and CDR2 SYDVKM. The CDR3 consists of 14 residues. This chain's CDR3 is CARDTWRVSHEQYF. In DNA, the CDR3 is TGTGCCAGAGACACATGGCGCGTGTCCCACGAGCAGTACTTC. The entire variable domain, with the rest obtained from reference TRBV28 and TRBJ2-7, is as follows: DVKVTQSSRYLVKRTGEKVFLECVQDMDHENMFWYRQDPGLGLRLIYFSYDVKMKEKGDIPEGYSVSREKKERFSLILESASTNQTSMYLCARDTWRVSHEQYFGPGTRLTVT.

V usage is TRBV2 and J usage is TRBJ1-5, with 7 bases identical to TRBD1. Germline V gives CDR1 SNHLY, CDR2 FYNNEI. V lost 7 bases, J lost 2 bases, and 5 bases stayed unmatched. This CDR3 region has 14 residues. As DNA, the CDR3 is TGTGCCAGCAACCTAGGACAGGGCAATCAGCCCCAGCATTTT. Protein product: CASNLGQGNQPQHF. The variable domain in full, with the rest retrieved from reference TRBV2 and TRBJ1-5, is EPEVTQTPSHQVTQMGQEVILRCVPISNHLYFYWYRQILGQKVEFLVSFYNNEISEKSEIFDDQFSVERPDGSNFTLKIRSTKLEDSAMYFCASNLGQGNQPQHFGDGTRLSIL.

This clone was found once. Written as DNA, the CDR3 is TGCGCCAGCAGCTTGGCGGGGTGGGTCCAAGAGACCCAGTACTTC. This translates into CASSLAGWVQETQYF. V gene TRBV5-1 combines with J gene TRBJ2-5, with D maybe TRBD2 (5 bases). The CDR3 is 15 amino acids. In germline, CDR1 is SGHRS, CDR2 YFSETQ. Trimming left V 0 bases short and J 1 base short, with 10 bases between. Variable domain in full (rest from reference TRBV5-1 and TRBJ2-5): KAGVTQTPRYLIKTRGQQVTLSCSPISGHRSVSWYQQTPGQGLQFLFEYFSETQRNKGNFPGRFSGRQFSNSRSEMNVSTLELGDSALYLCASSLAGWVQETQYFGPGTRLLVL.

The chain has TRBV12-5 and TRBJ2-7; D not resolved. Germline V gene sequence: CDR1 LGHNT, CDR2 FRNRAP. This CDR3 contains 12 residues. V dropped 2 bases and J dropped 2 bases, with 4 bases sitting between them. CDR3: CASGLNPYEQYF. In DNA form, the CDR3 reads TGTGCTAGTGGTTTGAACCCCTACGAGCAGTACTTC.

This rearrangement joins TRBV27 to TRBJ1-5; 7 bases align to TRBD1. Unmatched junction bases numbered 17, after V lost 5 bases and J lost 7 bases. CDR1 is MNHEY, CDR2 SMNVEV, per germline (reference sequence). This CDR3 comprises 17 residues. For the CDR3, the DNA is TGTGCCAGCAGTCCCTCCCCCAGGGGGAATATCATACAGCCCCAGCATTTT. Translated, it gives CASSPSPRGNIIQPQHF.

As DNA, the CDR3 is TGTGCCAGCAGACATGCGGGACAGGAGGACAATGAGCAGTTCTTC. It encodes CASRHAGQEDNEQFF. This chain connects TRBV28 to TRBJ2-1, with 8 bases lining up with TRBD1. V was pared by 6 bases and J by 5 bases, with 9 bases of the junction left unmatched. CDR1 and CDR2 from the germline V gene are MDHEN and SYDVKM. The CDR3 runs to 15 residues.

This rearrangement joins TRBV25-1 to TRBJ1-2; TRBD1 agrees at 8 bases. The germline CDR1 and CDR2 sequences are MGHDK and SYGVNS. This CDR3 comprises 13 residues. V was clipped by 4 bases and J by 8 bases; unmatched bases: 6. The CDR3 spells CASSATGVMGYTF. Here the CDR3 DNA reads TGTGCCAGCAGTGCGACAGGGGTAATGGGCTACACCTTC.

The V call is TRBV27, the J call TRBJ1-5, with D possibly being TRBD1 (6 bases). The CDR3 is 14 residues long. V was trimmed by 6 bases and J by 4 bases, leaving 13 bases between them. Germline assignment: CDR1 MNHEY and CDR2 SMNVEV (reference sequence). In DNA form, the CDR3 reads TGTGCCAGCAGACCGACAGGAACTAATCAGCCCCAGCATTTT. Its protein product is CASRPTGTNQPQHF.

The rearrangement uses TRBV7-9 and TRBJ2-7; unclear D gene. CDR3 length: 12 amino acids. V lost 5 bases and J 6 bases, leaving 11 bases between the germline ends. Germline V gene sequence: CDR1 SEHNR, CDR2 FQNEAQ (reference sequence). CDR3 sequence: CASSHTSTEQYF. The CDR3 DNA sequence: TGTGCCAGCAGCCACACCAGCACCGAGCAGTACTTC.

The chain uses TRBV4-1 and TRBJ2-1, with D hard to call. The CDR3 runs to 13 residues. V lost 2 bases to trimming and J lost 5 bases, with 7 bases between them. CDR1 is MGHRA, CDR2 YSYEKL, per germline. The DNA for the CDR3 is TGCGCCAGCAGCCAACAGTGGAACAATGAGCAGTTCTTC. It codes for CASSQQWNNEQFF.

This clone appeared once. The chain couples TRBV5-6 to TRBJ2-3; maybe TRBD1 (5 bases). The CDR3 has 13 amino acids. The V end was cut by 0 bases, the J end by 4 bases, with 6 bases between. Germline CDR1 SGHDT, CDR2 YYEEEE. The CDR3 nucleotides are TGTGCCAGCAGCTTGGGACAGCCAGATACGCAGTATTTT. Residues: CASSLGQPDTQYF.

In its sample, this clone was seen once. The chain combines TRBV11-3 with TRBJ1-1; D call uncertain. The length of the CDR3 is 18 residues. Trimming left V 0 bases short and J 0 bases short, with 17 bases between. The V gene's germline CDR1 is SGHNT and CDR2 YENEEA. CDR3 sequence: CASSLDLSPRTLNTEAFF. The CDR3 nucleotides read TGTGCCAGCAGCTTAGATCTCTCACCGCGGACTTTGAACACTGAAGCTTTCTTT.

V is TRBV7-8 and J is TRBJ2-1, with no clear D. The CDR3 runs 15 residues. CDR1 is SGHVS, CDR2 FQNEAQ, per germline. V lost 0 bases to trimming and J lost 0 bases, with 6 bases between them. This chain's CDR3 is CASSLAVLSYNEQFF. The CDR3 region has the DNA TGTGCCAGCAGCTTAGCGGTCCTCTCCTACAATGAGCAGTTCTTC.